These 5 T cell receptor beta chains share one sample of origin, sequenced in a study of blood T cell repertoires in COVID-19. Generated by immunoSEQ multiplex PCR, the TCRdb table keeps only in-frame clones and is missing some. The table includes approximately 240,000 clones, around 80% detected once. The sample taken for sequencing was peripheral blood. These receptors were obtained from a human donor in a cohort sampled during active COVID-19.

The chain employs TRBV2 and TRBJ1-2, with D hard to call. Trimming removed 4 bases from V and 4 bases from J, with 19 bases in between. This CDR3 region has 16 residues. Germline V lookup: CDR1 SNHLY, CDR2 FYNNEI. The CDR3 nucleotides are TGTGCCAGCAGTGTAAGGAAGAGGGCGACGTTCTATGGCTACACCTTC. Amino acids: CASSVRKRATFYGYTF.

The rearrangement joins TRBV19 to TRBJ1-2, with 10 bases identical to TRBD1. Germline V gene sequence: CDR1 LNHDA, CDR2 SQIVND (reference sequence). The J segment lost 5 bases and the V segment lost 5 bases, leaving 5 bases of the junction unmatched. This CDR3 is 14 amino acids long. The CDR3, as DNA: TGTGCCAGTAGTCCCCTGGGACAGGGGTATGGCTACACCTTC. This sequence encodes CASSPLGQGYGYTF.

This CDR3 is CASSPRGSPFGRFF. Here the CDR3 DNA reads TGTGCCAGCAGCCCTCGAGGGAGTCCCTTTGGGCGGTTCTTC. The rearrangement links TRBV7-2 to TRBJ2-1; TRBD2 is a possible D gene (5 bases). V lost 5 bases to trimming and J lost 15 bases, with 23 bases between them. CDR1 is SGHTA, CDR2 FQGNSA, per germline. The CDR3 has 14 residues.

In nucleotides, the CDR3 is TGCGCCAGCAGCTTGCTACAGAGCTCCTACAATGAGCAGTTCTTC. This encodes CASSLLQSSYNEQFF. The rearrangement joins TRBV5-1 to TRBJ2-1; D is undetermined. Trimming cost V 1 base and J 0 bases, with 8 bases left between them. CDR1 is SGHRS and CDR2 is YFSETQ in the germline V gene. The CDR3 is 15 amino acids.

The CDR3 is CATSRQSGRVPGELFF. The CDR3 DNA sequence: TGTGCCACCAGCAGACAAAGCGGGAGAGTTCCCGGGGAGCTGTTTTTT. The V and J genes are TRBV15 and TRBJ2-2, with TRBD2 identical over 8 bases. Germline loops: CDR1 LNHNV, CDR2 YYDKDF (reference sequence). V lost 2 bases, J lost 6 bases, and 8 bases stayed unmatched. The CDR3 runs to 16 residues.